These T cell receptor beta chains were read from a single sample in a study of T-cell memory formation after mild COVID-19. Each CDR3 protein is one row after TCRdb ran MiXCR on the 5' RACE reads. The data contain a few hundred thousand distinct CDR3 sequences, around 27% of them singletons. Specimen: PBMCs or a T cell subset sorted from them (not recorded which). These receptors all stem from an adult woman who had mild COVID-19 (a few samples of this study predate the infection). Cell type and time point are not known. The CDR3 runs from the conserved cysteine through the conserved F or W. Fields, in order: D gene, J gene, clone size, V gene, CDR3 DNA, CDR3 protein. The D gene is left open where the match is weak. The listing skips clone size in some rows; elsewhere it reads once, few, many or a size class.

D gene: TRBD2; J gene: TRBJ2-1; clone size: -; V gene: TRBV24-1; CDR3 DNA: TGTGCCACCAGTGTTAATCTAGCGGGGGCGCAAAGCTCCTACAATGAGCAGTTCTTC; CDR3 protein: CATSVNLAGAQSSYNEQFF
D gene: TRBD2; J gene: TRBJ2-5; clone size: -; V gene: TRBV5-1; CDR3 DNA: TGCGCCAGCAGCTGGAGGGGCCCTAGCGGGAGTCTGGCGGAGACCCAGTACTTC; CDR3 protein: CASSWRGPSGSLAETQYF
D gene: TRBD1; J gene: TRBJ2-3; clone size: few; V gene: TRBV24-1; CDR3 DNA: TGTGCCACCAGTGACCCTAGCCGGGACAGGGGAGGAGATACGCAGTATTTT; CDR3 protein: CATSDPSRDRGGDTQYF
D gene: TRBD2; J gene: TRBJ2-1; clone size: few; V gene: TRBV12-3/TRBV12-4; CDR3 DNA: TGTGCCAGCAGTTCCCAGGGGACTAGCGGGGAAAATGAGCAGTTCTTC; CDR3 protein: CASSSQGTSGENEQFF
D gene: -; J gene: TRBJ2-4; clone size: few; V gene: TRBV5-1; CDR3 DNA: TGCGCCAGCAGCCCCGACCAAAACATTCAGTACTTC; CDR3 protein: CASSPDQNIQYF
D gene: -; J gene: TRBJ1-2; clone size: -; V gene: TRBV29-1; CDR3 DNA: TGCAGCGCTGACGAGGGCAGCCGAAACTATGGCTACACCTTC; CDR3 protein: CSADEGSRNYGYTF
D gene: TRBD1; J gene: TRBJ1-6; clone size: -; V gene: TRBV7-3; CDR3 DNA: TGTGCCAGCAGCCCCACTGGGACAGAATCACCCCTCCACTTT; CDR3 protein: CASSPTGTESPLHF
D gene: TRBD1; J gene: TRBJ2-6; clone size: few; V gene: TRBV30; CDR3 DNA: TGTGCCTGGAGTGGGACAGGATACTCTGGGGCCAACGTCCTGACTTTC; CDR3 protein: CAWSGTGYSGANVLTF
D gene: -; J gene: TRBJ2-5; clone size: -; V gene: TRBV6-5; CDR3 DNA: TGTGCCAGCAGTTACCCAGGGAGAGAGACCCAGTACTTC; CDR3 protein: CASSYPGRETQYF
D gene: TRBD1; J gene: TRBJ1-5; clone size: -; V gene: TRBV10-3; CDR3 DNA: TGTGCCAGTACAGGGGGCTCGGGCAATCAGCCCCAGCATTTT; CDR3 protein: CASTGGSGNQPQHF
D gene: TRBD2; J gene: TRBJ2-6; clone size: few; V gene: TRBV6-5; CDR3 DNA: TGTGCCAGCAGCCCCCTTAGGGAGCGGGGGGGATCTGGGGCCAACGTCCTGACTTTC; CDR3 protein: CASSPLRERGGSGANVLTF
D gene: -; J gene: TRBJ2-1; clone size: few; V gene: TRBV6-2/TRBV6-3; CDR3 DNA: TGTGCCAGCAGTTATGGGAGCTCCTACAATGAGCAGTTCTTC; CDR3 protein: CASSYGSSYNEQFF
D gene: TRBD2; J gene: TRBJ2-1; clone size: few; V gene: TRBV6-5; CDR3 DNA: TGTGCCAGCAGTTCCAGGACTAGCGGCTCCTACAATGAGCAGTTCTTC; CDR3 protein: CASSSRTSGSYNEQFF
D gene: -; J gene: TRBJ1-2; clone size: -; V gene: TRBV9; CDR3 DNA: TGTGCCAGCAGCGTAGAGTCCCGAAGTCTTCATGGCTACACCTTC; CDR3 protein: CASSVESRSLHGYTF
D gene: -; J gene: TRBJ2-3; clone size: -; V gene: TRBV7-2; CDR3 DNA: TGTGCCAGCACGGCCGGGAGCGGGGATACGCAGTATTTT; CDR3 protein: CASTAGSGDTQYF
D gene: -; J gene: TRBJ1-3; clone size: -; V gene: TRBV14; CDR3 DNA: TGTGCCAGCAGCCAAGATGGCGGTAACTCTGGAAACACCATATATTTT; CDR3 protein: CASSQDGGNSGNTIYF
D gene: -; J gene: TRBJ1-5; clone size: few; V gene: TRBV3-1; CDR3 DNA: TGTGCCAGCAGCCACTCACCGGGAGGTCAGCCCCAGCATTTT; CDR3 protein: CASSHSPGGQPQHF
D gene: -; J gene: TRBJ2-5; clone size: few; V gene: TRBV7-9; CDR3 DNA: TGTGCCAGCAGCTTATTAGGGGCAGGAGAGACCCAGTACTTC; CDR3 protein: CASSLLGAGETQYF
D gene: TRBD2; J gene: TRBJ2-7; clone size: -; V gene: TRBV4-2; CDR3 DNA: TGTGCCAGCAGTCAATACAGCGGGGGTTCCTACGAGCAGTACTTC; CDR3 protein: CASSQYSGGSYEQYF
D gene: -; J gene: TRBJ2-6; clone size: -; V gene: TRBV5-1; CDR3 DNA: TGCGCCAGCAACCCAGGGAGCTCTGGGGCCAACGTCCTGACTTTC; CDR3 protein: CASNPGSSGANVLTF
D gene: TRBD1; J gene: TRBJ2-7; clone size: once; V gene: TRBV19; CDR3 DNA: TGTGCCAGTAGCCAAGGACAGGGGGCGTGGGAGCAGTACTTC; CDR3 protein: CASSQGQGAWEQYF
D gene: TRBD2; J gene: TRBJ2-7; clone size: -; V gene: TRBV7-9; CDR3 DNA: TGTGCCAGCAGACAGGCAGCGGGAGTTTTGTACGAGCAGTACTTC; CDR3 protein: CASRQAAGVLYEQYF